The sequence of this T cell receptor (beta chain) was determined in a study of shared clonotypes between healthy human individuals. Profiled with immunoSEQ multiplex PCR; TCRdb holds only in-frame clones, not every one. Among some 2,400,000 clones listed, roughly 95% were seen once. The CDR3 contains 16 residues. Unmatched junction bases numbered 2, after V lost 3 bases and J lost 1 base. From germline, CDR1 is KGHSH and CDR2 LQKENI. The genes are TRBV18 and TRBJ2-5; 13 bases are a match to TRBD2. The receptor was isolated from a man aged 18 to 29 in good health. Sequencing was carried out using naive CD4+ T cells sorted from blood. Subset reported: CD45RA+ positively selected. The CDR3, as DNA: TGTGCCAGCTCACCTAGGACTAGCGGGAGCCAAGAGACCCAGTACTTC. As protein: CASSPRTSGSQETQYF.